Sequencing of this T cell receptor (beta chain) was carried out in a study of regulatory dendritic cells for organ transplantation. Assay: immunoSEQ multiplex PCR; the TCRdb copy retains only in-frame clones and omits some. The data contain nearly 11,000 clones, about 81% of them singletons. The length of the CDR3 is 15 residues. CDR1 MNHNS and CDR2 SASEGT come from the germline V gene. The ends were cut back, 6 bases at V and 0 bases at J, with 9 bases in the middle. Allogeneic regulatory or mature dendritic cells were co-cultured for under six days with CFSE-labeled sorted T cells at 1:10. Only a few counts were recorded for this clone. Its antigen is unidentified. The sample contains more than one DNA sequence encoding this CDR3.

The clonotype comes from a human donor in good health. The V call is TRBV6-1, the J call TRBJ2-6, with D tentatively TRBD1 (5 bases). The sample taken for sequencing was memory CD4+ T cells from blood cultured with regulatory dendritic cells. The sample's subset: CD45RO+ memory T cells. The CDR3 nucleotides read TGTGCCAGCAGCCCTACAGGCTCTGGGGCCAACGTCCTGACTTTC. It translates to CASSPTGSGANVLTF.